What follows are 15 T cell receptor beta chains derived from one specimen sequenced in a study of regulatory and conventional T cells in RAG deficiency. Blood CD4+ CD25-high CD127-low regulatory T cells supplied the genomic DNA template. The method was immunoSEQ multiplex PCR; TCRdb's version includes in-frame clones alone and lacks a portion of them. This table holds tens of thousands of clones, 80% to 95% found once. In addition, the sample was reused for a study of regulatory T cells. That work contributes: Primers: 52 TRBV forward and 13 TRBJ reverse.

The sequencing input was Tregs sorted from blood. All receptors derive from a human donor in good health.

The chain is built from TRBV7-9 and TRBJ2-3, with D possibly matching TRBD1 (6 bases). CDR3 length: 16 amino acids. Trimming pared 0 bases from V and 3 bases from J, leaving 13 bases between. The germline V gene encodes CDR1 SEHNR and CDR2 FQNEAQ (reference sequence). CDR3 protein: CASSLAMGQGTDTQYF. CDR3 nucleotides: TGTGCCAGCAGCTTAGCCATGGGGCAGGGGACAGATACGCAGTATTTT.

The V call is TRBV4-2, the J call TRBJ2-4; D may be TRBD1 or TRBD2 (6 bases each). Germline V lookup: CDR1 LGHNA, CDR2 YNFKEQ. The V gene lost 1 base and the J gene lost 8 bases, with 24 bases spanning the gap. The CDR3 loop spans 18 amino acids. The CDR3 region has the DNA TGTGCCAGCAGCCAAGTCGAAGGGGGGCAGGGTAAAAGGGACATTCAGTACTTC. It specifies CASSQVEGGQGKRDIQYF.

This chain links TRBV6-5 with TRBJ2-7; 7 nucleotides match TRBD1. With V trimmed by 2 bases and J by 5 bases, 9 bases remained unmatched. The germline gives CDR1 MNHEY, CDR2 SVGAGI. This CDR3 is 15 amino acids long. In nucleotides, the CDR3 is TGTGCCAGCAGTTACCAGACAGGGATCCCCAACGAGCAGTACTTC. The encoded protein is CASSYQTGIPNEQYF.

V is TRBV4-2 and J is TRBJ2-3, with 14 nucleotides matching TRBD2. The CDR3 has 17 amino acids. V gave up 4 bases and J gave up 4 bases; unmatched junction bases: 7. Germline CDR1 reads LGHNA; CDR2 reads YNFKEQ. The CDR3 bases are TGTGCCAGCAGCCTAGGGACTAGCGGGGGTATTTCAGATACGCAGTATTTT. It translates to CASSLGTSGGISDTQYF.

The V and J genes are TRBV25-1 and TRBJ1-1; a possible D gene is TRBD1 (6 bases). Trimming took off 6 bases at V and 11 bases at J, with 19 bases between the two ends. Germline lookup yields CDR1 MGHDK and CDR2 SYGVNS. The CDR3 sequence is 13 residues long. CDR3 in amino acids: CASSYREGNRAFF. CDR3 bases: TGTGCCAGCAGCTACAGGGAGGGGAATCGTGCTTTCTTT.

The V gene is TRBV30, the J gene TRBJ2-5; D is unclear. Between the trimmed V and J ends, which lost 4 bases and 2 bases, there was a span of 17 bases. The germline V gene has CDR1 GTSNPN and CDR2 SVGIG (reference sequence). The CDR3 sequence is 15 residues long. CDR3 amino acids: CAWNRGQAPQETQYF. CDR3 bases: TGTGCCTGGAACCGCGGTCAGGCCCCACAAGAGACCCAGTACTTC.

This clone appeared once. The chain carries TRBV27 and TRBJ1-1; D may be TRBD1 (6 bases). The CDR3 consists of 16 residues. Germline values: CDR1 MNHEY, CDR2 SMNVEV (reference sequence). Trimming removed 2 bases at V and 1 base at J, with 14 bases between. CDR3 DNA sequence: TGTGCCAGCAGTTTAAGGGCAGGGGTTAGGAACACTGAAGCTTTCTTT. This gives the protein CASSLRAGVRNTEAFF.

The rearrangement uses TRBV2 and TRBJ2-5; D may be TRBD2 (5 bases). V was clipped by 8 bases and J by 5 bases, with 18 bases between them. From germline, CDR1 is SNHLY and CDR2 FYNNEI. This CDR3 contains 14 residues. The CDR3 region is CASRYRGGAETQYF. The DNA for the CDR3 is TGTGCCAGCCGATACCGTGGAGGTGCCGAGACCCAGTACTTC.

This rearrangement joins TRBV5-1 to TRBJ2-1, with D tentatively TRBD2 (7 bases). Germline CDR1 and CDR2: SGHRS and YFSETQ. V was pared by 4 bases and J by 8 bases, with 34 bases between. This CDR3 has 20 residues. DNA for the CDR3: TGCGCCAGCAGCCCTAGCCGTACCTCTCACCGGGGGGCGCGCTTCGATGAGCAGTTCTTC. This encodes CASSPSRTSHRGARFDEQFF.

This chain uses TRBV6-5 with TRBJ2-7, with no clear D. The CDR3 is 14 amino acids. The germline CDR1 and CDR2 sequences are MNHEY and SVGAGI. Deletions cut 0 bases from V and 1 base from J, with 7 bases between. The CDR3 sequence: CASSYSVFSYEQYF. The CDR3 DNA sequence: TGTGCCAGCAGTTACTCGGTCTTTTCCTACGAGCAGTACTTC.

V is TRBV19 and J is TRBJ2-7; D is unresolved. Trimming removed 5 bases from V and 6 bases from J, with 11 bases in between. Germline-derived CDR1 and CDR2 are LNHDA and SQIVND (reference sequence). This CDR3 has 12 residues. The DNA for the CDR3 is TGTGCCAGTAGTCGCCCAGGCTTCGAGCAGTACTTC. Translated, it gives CASSRPGFEQYF.

This clone was found a few times. The V gene is TRBV2, the J gene TRBJ1-6; maybe TRBD1 (6 bases). This CDR3 has 17 residues. Deletions cut 3 bases from V and 5 bases from J, with 17 bases between. Germline loops: CDR1 SNHLY, CDR2 FYNNEI. The chain's CDR3 is CASSDGGAGTHNSPLHF. Here the CDR3 DNA reads TGTGCCAGCAGTGATGGGGGCGCAGGGACGCATAATTCACCCCTCCACTTT.

In the case of this clone: The sample contains more than one DNA sequence encoding this CDR3. CDR3 nucleotide sequence: TGCGCCAGCAGCTTGGGGCAGGTTGGCGAAAAACTGTTTTTT. This gives the protein CASSLGQVGEKLFF. The chain combines TRBV5-1 with TRBJ1-4, with unresolved D. V dropped 0 bases and J dropped 8 bases, with 11 bases sitting between them. The CDR3 totals 14 residues. The germline V gene encodes CDR1 SGHRS and CDR2 YFSETQ.

The V call is TRBV10-3, the J call TRBJ1-4; D is unclear. CDR1 is ENHRY, CDR2 SYGVKD, per germline. CDR3 length equals 13 residues. Trimming removed 10 bases from V and 4 bases from J, with 13 bases in between. The CDR3 DNA reads TGTGCCACCAGGAGGACGGATAATGAAAAACTGTTTTTT. Residues: CATRRTDNEKLFF.

In DNA, the CDR3 is TGTGCCAGCAGCCGACTAGCGGGGGGGAACTACGAGCAGTACTTC. Protein sequence: CASSRLAGGNYEQYF. This chain joins TRBV14 and TRBJ2-7; 14 bases are a match to TRBD2. V was clipped by 4 bases and J by 3 bases; unmatched bases: 2. CDR1 and CDR2 (germline): SGHDN, FVKESK. CDR3 length: 15 amino acids.